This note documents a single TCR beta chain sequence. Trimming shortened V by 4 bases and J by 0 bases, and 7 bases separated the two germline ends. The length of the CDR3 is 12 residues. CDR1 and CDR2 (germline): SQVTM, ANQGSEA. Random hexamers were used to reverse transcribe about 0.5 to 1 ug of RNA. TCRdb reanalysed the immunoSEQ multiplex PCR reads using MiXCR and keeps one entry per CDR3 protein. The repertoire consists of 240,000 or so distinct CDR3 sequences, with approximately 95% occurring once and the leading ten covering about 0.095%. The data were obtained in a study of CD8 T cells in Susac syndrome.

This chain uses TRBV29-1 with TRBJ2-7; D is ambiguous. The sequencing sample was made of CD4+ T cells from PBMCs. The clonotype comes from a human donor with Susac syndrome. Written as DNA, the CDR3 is TGCAGCGTTGTGCTCAGCTCCTACGAGCAGTACTTC. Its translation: CSVVLSSYEQYF.